This TCR beta chain appears in the sequencing data of a study of shared clonotypes between healthy human individuals. Sequencing was performed with immunoSEQ multiplex PCR; in TCRdb, only in-frame clones are kept and a portion is missing. The table shows 490,000 or so clones, with approximately 79% occurring only once. CDR1 is SGHAT, CDR2 FQDESV, per germline (reference sequence). The CDR3 is 13 amino acids. V gave up 5 bases and J gave up 6 bases, with 14 bases separating them. The sequence derives from a woman between 40 and 50 years old in good health. Some clones in this sample may be carry-over from other donors' samples. The specimen sequenced was PBMCs. This chain connects TRBV11-1 to TRBJ2-7, with unresolved D. CDR3 coding DNA: TGTGCCAGCAGCGTCAATCTCGAAGGCGAGCAGTACTTC. This gives the protein CASSVNLEGEQYF.